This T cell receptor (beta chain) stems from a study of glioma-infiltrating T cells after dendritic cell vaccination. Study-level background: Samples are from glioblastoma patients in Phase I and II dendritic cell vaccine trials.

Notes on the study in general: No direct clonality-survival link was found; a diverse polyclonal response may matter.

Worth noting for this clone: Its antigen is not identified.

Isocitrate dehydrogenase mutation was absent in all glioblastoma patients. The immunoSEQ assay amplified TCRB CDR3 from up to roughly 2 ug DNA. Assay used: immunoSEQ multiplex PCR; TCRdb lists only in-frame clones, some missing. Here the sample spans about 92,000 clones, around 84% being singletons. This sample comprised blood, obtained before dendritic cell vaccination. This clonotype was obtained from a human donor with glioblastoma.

The CDR3 spells CASSPRPGQGALEQYF. Here the CDR3 DNA reads TGTGCCAGCAGCCCCCGACCGGGACAGGGGGCGCTCGAGCAGTACTTC. The genes are TRBV11-2 and TRBJ2-7, with 12 bases aligning to TRBD1. CDR1 SGHAT and CDR2 FQNNGV come from the germline V gene. Trimming cost V 5 bases and J 6 bases; bases outside gene matches: 11. The CDR3 covers 16 residues. Supplemented by reference TRBV11-2 and TRBJ2-7, the full variable domain reads EAGVAQSPRYKIIEKRQSVAFWCNPISGHATLYWYQQILGQGPKLLIQFQNNGVVDDSQLPKDRFSAERLKGVDSTLKIQPAKLEDSAVYLCASSPRPGQGALEQYFGPGTRLTVT.